This T cell receptor beta chain appears in the sequencing data of a study of regulatory T cells in long-lasting Graves disease. General observations from the study: Persistent Graves' disease cases displayed lower TCR diversity than newly diagnosed ones.

In this sample, this clonotype turned up many times. Its antigen is still unknown. Time point of the sample: newly diagnosed GD, antithyroid drugs for less than 3 months. The TCR library was prepared using RNA isolated from PBMCs. Those enrolled as patients came out of an endocrinology department in Xi'an, China. Investigators prepared the TCR beta libraries by applying iRepertoire HTBI primers and Arm-PCR of CDR3 regions. TCRdb called the multiplex PCR reads again in MiXCR, with one record for every CDR3 protein. The table has about 440,000 distinct CDR3 sequences, around 14% seen once. This same sample was also part of a study on T cells in Graves' hyperthyroidism and ophthalmopathy.

Sequenced material: peripheral blood mononuclear cells (PBMCs), taken at new diagnosis, from a patient treated with antithyroid drugs. The clonotype was recovered from a woman in her 30s with Graves disease.

CDR3 in DNA: TGTGCCAGCAGCTCCGGGGACAATAGGAAAGAGACCCAGTACTTC. Translating gives CASSSGDNRKETQYF. The rearrangement uses TRBV7-9 and TRBJ2-5; weak D call: TRBD1 (6 bases). Germline loops: CDR1 SEHNR, CDR2 FQNEAQ (reference sequence). The CDR3 spans 15 residues. V was clipped by 4 bases and J by 3 bases, with 15 bases between them.